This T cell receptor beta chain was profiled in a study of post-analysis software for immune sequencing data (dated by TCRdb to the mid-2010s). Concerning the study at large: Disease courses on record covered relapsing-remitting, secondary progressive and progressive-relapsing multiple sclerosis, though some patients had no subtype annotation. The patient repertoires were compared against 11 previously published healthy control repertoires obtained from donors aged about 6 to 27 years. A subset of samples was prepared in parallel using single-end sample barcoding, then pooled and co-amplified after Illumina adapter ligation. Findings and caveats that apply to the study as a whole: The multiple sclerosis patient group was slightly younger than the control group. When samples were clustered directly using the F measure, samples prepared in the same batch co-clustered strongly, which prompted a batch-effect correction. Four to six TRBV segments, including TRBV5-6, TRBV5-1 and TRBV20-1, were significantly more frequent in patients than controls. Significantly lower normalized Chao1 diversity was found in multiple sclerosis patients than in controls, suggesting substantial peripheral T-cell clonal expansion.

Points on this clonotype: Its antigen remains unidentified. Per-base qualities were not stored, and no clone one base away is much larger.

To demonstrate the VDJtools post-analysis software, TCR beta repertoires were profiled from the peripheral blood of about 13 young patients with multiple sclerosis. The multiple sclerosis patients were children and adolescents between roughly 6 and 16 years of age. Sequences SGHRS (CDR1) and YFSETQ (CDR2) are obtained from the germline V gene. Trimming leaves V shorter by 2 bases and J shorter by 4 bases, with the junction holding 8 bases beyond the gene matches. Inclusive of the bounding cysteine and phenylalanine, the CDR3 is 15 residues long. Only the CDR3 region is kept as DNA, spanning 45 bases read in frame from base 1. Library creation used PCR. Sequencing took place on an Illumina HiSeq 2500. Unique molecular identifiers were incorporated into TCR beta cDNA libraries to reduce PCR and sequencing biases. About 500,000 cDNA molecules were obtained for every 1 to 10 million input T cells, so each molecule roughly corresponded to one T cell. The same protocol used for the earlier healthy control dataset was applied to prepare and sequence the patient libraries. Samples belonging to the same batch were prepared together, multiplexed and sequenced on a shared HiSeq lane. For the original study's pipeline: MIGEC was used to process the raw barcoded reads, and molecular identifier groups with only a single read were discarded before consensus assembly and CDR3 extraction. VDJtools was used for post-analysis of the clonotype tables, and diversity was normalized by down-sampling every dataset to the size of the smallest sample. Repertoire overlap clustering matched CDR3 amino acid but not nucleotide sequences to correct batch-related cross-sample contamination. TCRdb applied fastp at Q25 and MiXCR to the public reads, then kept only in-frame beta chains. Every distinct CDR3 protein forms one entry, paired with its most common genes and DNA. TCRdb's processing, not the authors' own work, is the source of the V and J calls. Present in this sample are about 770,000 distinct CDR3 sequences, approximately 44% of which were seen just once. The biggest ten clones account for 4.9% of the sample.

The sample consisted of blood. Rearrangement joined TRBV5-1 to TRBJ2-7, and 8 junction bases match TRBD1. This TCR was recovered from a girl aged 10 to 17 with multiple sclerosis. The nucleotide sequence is TGCGCCAGCAGCTTTCAAGACAGGGGCGGGTACGAGCAGTACTTC. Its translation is CASSFQDRGGYEQYF.